These T cell receptor beta chains were read from a single sample in a study of regulatory T cells in long-lasting Graves disease. TCRdb fed the multiplex PCR reads into MiXCR, producing one record per CDR3 protein. This sample has fewer than 450,000 distinct CDR3 sequences, with about 20% found just once. The sample here was peripheral blood mononuclear cells (PBMCs), taken when the disease was refractory, from a patient treated with antithyroid drugs. These receptors all stem from a female donor with Graves disease. The conserved cysteine and the conserved F or W are not part of the CDR3 here.

CDR3 protein: SARGNQGRVSPEAF
V gene: TRBV29-1
J gene: TRBJ1-1

CDR3 protein: ASSIEADQPQH
V gene: TRBV19
J gene: TRBJ1-5

CDR3 protein: ASSYSPDIGELF
V gene: TRBV6-2/TRBV6-3
J gene: TRBJ2-2

CDR3 protein: ASSEIHYEQY
V gene: TRBV2
J gene: TRBJ2-7

CDR3 protein: ASSFFPGPYIQPQH
V gene: TRBV28
J gene: TRBJ1-5

CDR3 protein: AISRDGQETQY
V gene: TRBV10-3
J gene: TRBJ2-5

CDR3 protein: ASSRTSGVQETQY
V gene: TRBV12-3/TRBV12-4
J gene: TRBJ2-5

CDR3 protein: SARGGHEQY
V gene: TRBV29-1
J gene: TRBJ2-7

CDR3 protein: ASSLKAGRSYEQY
V gene: TRBV12-3/TRBV12-4
J gene: TRBJ2-7

CDR3 protein: ASSLGGSVPYGYT
V gene: TRBV5-5
J gene: TRBJ1-2

CDR3 protein: ASSPIIGQAYGYT
V gene: TRBV18
J gene: TRBJ1-2

CDR3 protein: ASSLSPRGETQY
V gene: TRBV7-9
J gene: TRBJ2-5

CDR3 protein: ASSFRYPKQGSNEKLF
V gene: TRBV27
J gene: TRBJ1-4

CDR3 protein: ASSYSNTEAF
V gene: TRBV5-1
J gene: TRBJ1-1

CDR3 protein: ASSPRQGQVF
V gene: TRBV7-9
J gene: TRBJ2-2

CDR3 protein: ASSLLTGDSNQPQH
V gene: TRBV28
J gene: TRBJ1-5

CDR3 protein: ASRLTGGKGYT
V gene: TRBV6-1
J gene: TRBJ1-2

CDR3 protein: ASSLEAGSGANVLT
V gene: TRBV11-1
J gene: TRBJ2-6

CDR3 protein: ASSLGIPGTGGYEQY
V gene: TRBV5-1
J gene: TRBJ2-7

CDR3 protein: ALHREGTEAF
V gene: TRBV30
J gene: TRBJ1-1

CDR3 protein: SARIQGASTDTQY
V gene: TRBV20-1
J gene: TRBJ2-3

CDR3 protein: ASTRQGNQPQH
V gene: TRBV19
J gene: TRBJ1-5

CDR3 protein: SVEADRGGEETQY
V gene: TRBV29-1
J gene: TRBJ2-5

CDR3 protein: ASSDSHRAF
V gene: TRBV25-1
J gene: TRBJ1-1

CDR3 protein: AISTGVAGNSGANVLT
V gene: TRBV10-3
J gene: TRBJ2-6

CDR3 protein: ASRETGEGYEQY
V gene: TRBV28
J gene: TRBJ2-7

CDR3 protein: ASSPGSGLAGGETQY
V gene: TRBV7-2
J gene: TRBJ2-5

CDR3 protein: ASSLWQGRSRELF
V gene: TRBV12-3/TRBV12-4
J gene: TRBJ2-2

CDR3 protein: AWSVGPAKNIQY
V gene: TRBV30
J gene: TRBJ2-4

CDR3 protein: ASSIGINTEAF
V gene: TRBV19
J gene: TRBJ1-1

CDR3 protein: ATAGGRIFTGELF
V gene: TRBV11-2
J gene: TRBJ2-2

CDR3 protein: ASSYNTGYEQY
V gene: TRBV6-5
J gene: TRBJ2-7

CDR3 protein: ASSPNGTPRNSPLH
V gene: TRBV10-1
J gene: TRBJ1-6